A selection of T cell receptor beta chains follows, all from one sample in a study of T-cell memory formation after mild COVID-19. In TCRdb, the 5' RACE reads were re-called with MiXCR into one record per CDR3 protein. In the table there are hundreds of thousands of distinct CDR3 sequences, roughly 22% of which are singletons. Sequenced: PBMCs or a T cell subset sorted from them (not recorded which). The receptors derive from an adult woman who had mild COVID-19 (a few samples of this study predate the infection). Cell type and time point are not known. The CDR3 runs from the conserved cysteine through the conserved F or W. A D gene is named only where the DNA matches it firmly. Size is omitted from some rows. Given values are once, few, many or a class for expanded clones.

TRBV29-1	TRBJ2-7	-	12	TRBD1	TGCAGCGTTGCACAGGGGGCCATCGAGCAGTACTTC	CSVAQGAIEQYF
TRBV4-2	TRBJ2-7	few	14	-	TGTGCCAGCAGCCAAGATCCCACAGATTCCGAGCAGTACTTC	CASSQDPTDSEQYF
TRBV12-3/TRBV12-4	TRBJ1-2	few	13	-	TGTGCCAGCAGATTGGGGGGGCTCTATGGCTACACCTTC	CASRLGGLYGYTF
TRBV20-1	TRBJ2-1	few	14	TRBD2	TGCAGTGCTACGAAAGGAACTAGCGCCAATGAGCAGTTCTTC	CSATKGTSANEQFF
TRBV12-3/TRBV12-4	TRBJ2-1	many	14	TRBD2	TGTGCCAGCAGTTTAATGGGAGGGTACGGTGAGCAGTTCTTC	CASSLMGGYGEQFF
TRBV3-1	TRBJ2-7	-	14	TRBD1	TGTGCCAGCAGCCAACGGACAGGGAGCTACGAGCAGTACTTC	CASSQRTGSYEQYF
TRBV3-1	TRBJ1-1	-	15	-	TGTGCCAGCAGCCAAGCGGGGGTCATGAACACTGAAGCTTTCTTT	CASSQAGVMNTEAFF
TRBV5-1	TRBJ2-2	few	15	TRBD2	TGCGCCAGCAGCTTGCCTAGCGGCAACACCGGGGAGCTGTTTTTT	CASSLPSGNTGELFF
TRBV4-1	TRBJ2-6	few	19	TRBD1	TGCGCCAGCAGCCAAGGGCACAGGGGGCGCGAGACTGGGGCCAACGTCCTGACTTTC	CASSQGHRGRETGANVLTF
TRBV7-2	TRBJ2-5	-	15	-	TGTGCCAGCAGCGACGGTCCCGGCCCACAAGAGACCCAGTACTTC	CASSDGPGPQETQYF
TRBV9	TRBJ2-7	few	15	-	TGTGCCAGCAACCGTCTCCCAGGTCCGTCCTACGAGCAGTACTTC	CASNRLPGPSYEQYF
TRBV7-2	TRBJ1-2	-	13	TRBD1	TGTGCCAGCAGCTCAAGACAGGGAGATGGCTACACCTTC	CASSSRQGDGYTF
TRBV9	TRBJ2-4	-	12	-	TGTGCCAGCAGCGTAGATGAAAACATTCAGTACTTC	CASSVDENIQYF
TRBV7-9	TRBJ2-3	few	14	-	TGTGCCAGCAGTTACGCTTTCGGCACAGATACGCAGTATTTT	CASSYAFGTDTQYF
TRBV30	TRBJ1-5	-	17	TRBD1	TGTGCCTGGAGTGTAATGAAGGGGGCAGGTAGCAATCAGCCCCAGCATTTT	CAWSVMKGAGSNQPQHF
TRBV6-1	TRBJ2-2	-	16	-	TGTGCCAGCATTCACGACGACAGGCTGAACACCGGGGAGCTGTTTTTT	CASIHDDRLNTGELFF
TRBV7-9	TRBJ1-4	few	17	-	TGTGCCAGCAGCCCCCAAATCGGTCGCCGAGTAGAAGAAAAACTGTTTTTT	CASSPQIGRRVEEKLFF
TRBV4-1	TRBJ1-6	few	17	-	TGCGCCAGCAGCCTTAGAGTGAACGCCCCGAACGATTCACCCCTCCACTTT	CASSLRVNAPNDSPLHF
TRBV20-1	TRBJ2-1	many	16	TRBD2	TGCAGTGCTAGAGACCGTTTAGCGGGGGACTACAATGAGCAGTTCTTC	CSARDRLAGDYNEQFF
TRBV15	TRBJ1-5	-	15	-	TGTGCCACCAGCAGGAACACCAATAGCAATCAGCCCCAGCATTTT	CATSRNTNSNQPQHF
TRBV24-1	TRBJ1-2	-	14	-	TGTGCCACCAGTGAAGACGGACGTAAGACTGGCTACACCTTC	CATSEDGRKTGYTF
TRBV9	TRBJ2-2	-	14	TRBD1	TGTGCCAGCAGCGCCCAGACAGGGTCCGGGGAGCTGTTTTTT	CASSAQTGSGELFF
TRBV15	TRBJ2-5	-	16	TRBD2	TGTGCCACCAGCAGGAGGCCACTAGCGGGAGTAGAGACCCAGTACTTC	CATSRRPLAGVETQYF
TRBV7-8	TRBJ1-2	-	17	-	TGTGCCAGCAGCCCCCACCGGGACAAGGGGACAATCTGGAGCTACACCTTC	CASSPHRDKGTIWSYTF
TRBV10-3	TRBJ2-7	-	14	TRBD1	TGTGCCATCAGTGTTGACAGGGGACCATACGAGCAGTACTTC	CAISVDRGPYEQYF
TRBV6-5	TRBJ1-6	-	19	TRBD1	TGTGCCAGCAGTTATGGTCCGGGACAGGGACGTTCGGGTAATTCACCCCTCCACTTT	CASSYGPGQGRSGNSPLHF
TRBV5-1	TRBJ2-5	many	12	-	TGCGCCAGCAGCTTGAGGGTCGAGACCCAGTACTTC	CASSLRVETQYF
TRBV7-6	TRBJ2-1	-	16	TRBD2	TGTGCCAGCAGCTTTTTACTAGCGGGAGGCGTCGATGAGCAGTTCTTC	CASSFLLAGGVDEQFF
TRBV5-1	TRBJ2-5	many	16	TRBD2	TGCGCCAGCAGCTTGGGGACTAGCGGGAGCCGTGAGACCCAGTACTTC	CASSLGTSGSRETQYF
TRBV3-1	TRBJ2-7	few	16	TRBD2	TGTGCCAGCAGCCACGTAGTAGGCGGGAGGGCCTACGAGCAGTACTTC	CASSHVVGGRAYEQYF
TRBV19	TRBJ2-3	few	17	TRBD1	TGTGCCAGTAGTCGTGACAGGGAAGCCACTAGCACAGATACGCAGTATTTT	CASSRDREATSTDTQYF
TRBV20-1	TRBJ1-1	few	14	-	TGCAGTGCTAGAGCGGGCGGCATGAACACTGAAGCTTTCTTT	CSARAGGMNTEAFF
TRBV6-2/TRBV6-3	TRBJ2-5	few	14	-	TGTGCCAGCAGTTCCACCTGGACGAGTAAGACCCAGTACTTC	CASSSTWTSKTQYF
TRBV6-5	TRBJ2-7	-	14	TRBD1	TGTGCCAGCAGCTACAGGGGTTACTCCTACGAGCAGTACTTC	CASSYRGYSYEQYF
TRBV6-1	TRBJ2-2	-	15	-	TGTGCCAGCAGTGAGCGGCAGGGGATCTCCGGGGAGCTGTTTTTT	CASSERQGISGELFF
TRBV11-2	TRBJ2-6	-	16	-	TGTGCCAGCAGCTTGGGATTGTCGACTGGGGCCAACGTCCTGACTTTC	CASSLGLSTGANVLTF
TRBV11-2	TRBJ2-3	-	15	-	TGTGCCAGCAGCTTGATCCTCGGGGAGACAGATACGCAGTATTTT	CASSLILGETDTQYF